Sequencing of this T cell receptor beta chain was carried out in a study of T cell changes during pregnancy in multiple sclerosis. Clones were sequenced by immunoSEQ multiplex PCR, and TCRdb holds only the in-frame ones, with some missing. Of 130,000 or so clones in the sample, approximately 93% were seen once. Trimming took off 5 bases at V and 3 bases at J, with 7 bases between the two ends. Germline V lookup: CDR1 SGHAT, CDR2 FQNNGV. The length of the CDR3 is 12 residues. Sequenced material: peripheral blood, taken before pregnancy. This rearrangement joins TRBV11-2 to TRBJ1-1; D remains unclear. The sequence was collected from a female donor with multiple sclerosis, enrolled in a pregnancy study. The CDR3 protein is CASSLTDTEAFF. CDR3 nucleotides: TGTGCCAGCAGCCTTACGGACACTGAAGCTTTCTTT.